Listed here are 2 T cell receptor beta chains from one sample, sequenced in a study of vaccination and CD4 T cells after COVID-19. Cultured CD4+ T cell DNA underwent sequencing with the Oncomine TCR Beta short-read assay. TCRdb analysed the PCR reads with MiXCR anew, one entry per CDR3 protein. Altogether 7,000 or so distinct CDR3 sequences are present, about 45% being singletons, with the ten largest covering over 20%. The treatment: approximately nine-day PBMC culture with coronavirus spike peptide pools or control peptides (ViraFEST assay). CD4+ T cells that came from the unexposed donor were collected before the COVID-19 pandemic (2011-2018). What these receptors recognize is not known. Material: CD4+ T cells from blood, cultured in vitro. The receptors were sampled from a human donor in good health.

This clonotype was counted between two and nine times. The V call is TRBV7-2, the J call TRBJ2-3; D unresolved. With 5 bases removed from V and 0 bases from J, the gap between germline ends came to 12 bases. The V gene's germline CDR1 is SGHTA and CDR2 FQGNSA. The CDR3 is 15 residues long. CDR3: CASSPRSTSTDTQYF. The CDR3 region has the DNA TGTGCCAGCAGCCCCCGCTCTACTAGCACAGATACGCAGTATTTT.

The rearrangement joins TRBV19 to TRBJ1-2, with TRBD1 matching over 8 bases. This CDR3 has 13 residues. Germline CDR1 reads LNHDA; CDR2 reads SQIVND (reference sequence). CDR3: CVTPRTGNYGYTF. CDR3 coding DNA: TGTGTCACGCCCAGGACAGGGAACTATGGCTACACCTTC.